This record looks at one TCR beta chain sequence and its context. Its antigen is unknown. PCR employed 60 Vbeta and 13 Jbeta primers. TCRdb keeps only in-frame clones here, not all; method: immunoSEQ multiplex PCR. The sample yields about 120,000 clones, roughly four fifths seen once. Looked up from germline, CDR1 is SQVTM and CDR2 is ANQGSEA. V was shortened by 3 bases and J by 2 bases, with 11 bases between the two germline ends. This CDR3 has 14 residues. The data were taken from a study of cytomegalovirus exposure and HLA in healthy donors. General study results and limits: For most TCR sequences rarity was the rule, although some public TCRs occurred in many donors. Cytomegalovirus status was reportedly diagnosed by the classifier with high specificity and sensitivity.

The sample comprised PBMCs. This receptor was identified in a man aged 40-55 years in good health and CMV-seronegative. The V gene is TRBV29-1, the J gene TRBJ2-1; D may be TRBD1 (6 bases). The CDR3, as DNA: TGCAGCGTTGACTCACAGGGAACCTACAATGAGCAGTTCTTC. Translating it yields CSVDSQGTYNEQFF.